This T cell receptor beta chain appears in the sequencing data of a study of blood T cells in healthy people across ages. Using a J-beta primer mix together with a sample-barcoded 5' primer, a second PCR was run for roughly 6 to 11 cycles. Each cDNA was tagged by a template-switch adaptor containing 12 random nucleotides. Via MiXCR, TCRdb re-called the 5' RACE reads, giving one row per CDR3 protein. Of about 1.6 million distinct CDR3 sequences in the sample, around 36% are singletons; the top ten hold approximately 10%. This clonotype has ten or more counts. Its target is not known. Whole-study results and caveats: While age rose, TCR beta diversity per million T cells dropped in a roughly linear way.

The CDR3 sequence is 16 residues long. The germline V and J ends were trimmed by 1 base and 9 bases, with 19 bases remaining between them. Germline V lookup: CDR1 SGHVS, CDR2 FQNEAQ. The source of this sequence is a young woman in good health. Sample: blood. The gene calls are TRBV7-8 and TRBJ2-1; D unclear. The CDR3 loop is CASSLVLTLAFGEQFF. CDR3 bases: TGTGCCAGCAGCTTAGTTCTAACACTCGCGTTTGGTGAGCAGTTCTTC.